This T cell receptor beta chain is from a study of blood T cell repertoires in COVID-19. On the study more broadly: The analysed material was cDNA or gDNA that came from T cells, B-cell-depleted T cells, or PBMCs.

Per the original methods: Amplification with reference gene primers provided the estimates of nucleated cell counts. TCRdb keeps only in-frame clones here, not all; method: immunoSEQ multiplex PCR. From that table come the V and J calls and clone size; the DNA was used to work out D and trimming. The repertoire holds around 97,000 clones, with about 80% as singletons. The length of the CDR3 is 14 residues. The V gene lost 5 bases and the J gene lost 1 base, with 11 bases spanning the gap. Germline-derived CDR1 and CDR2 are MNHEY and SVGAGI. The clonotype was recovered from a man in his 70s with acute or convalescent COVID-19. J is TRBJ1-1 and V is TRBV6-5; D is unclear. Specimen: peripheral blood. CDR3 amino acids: CASSTRERNTEAFF. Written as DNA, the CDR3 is TGTGCCAGCAGTACCCGGGAAAGGAACACTGAAGCTTTCTTT.